A single T cell receptor (beta chain) is shown here with its context. The data are from a study of blood T cell repertoires in COVID-19. Study-wide background: Sources were T cells, B-cell-depleted T cells, or PBMCs; the material itself was cDNA or gDNA.

As processed by the authors: Using reference gene primer amplification, nucleated cell counts were estimated. The assay was immunoSEQ multiplex PCR, and TCRdb's table has in-frame clones only and misses some. D and trimming come from the DNA, and the V and J calls and clone size come from that table. The sample yields some 250,000 clones, about 83% seen once. The length of the CDR3 is 14 residues. V gave up 3 bases and J gave up 9 bases, with 15 bases separating them. Germline V lookup: CDR1 DFQATT, CDR2 SNEGSKA (reference sequence). The TCR originated in a man aged 30 to 39 who had recovered from COVID-19. V usage is TRBV20-1 and J usage is TRBJ1-6; possibly TRBD1 for D (6 bases). Sequencing was carried out using peripheral blood. CDR3 bases: TGCAGTGCTAGTTTCGCACAGGGTCTTTCACCCCTCCACTTT. This translates into CSASFAQGLSPLHF.